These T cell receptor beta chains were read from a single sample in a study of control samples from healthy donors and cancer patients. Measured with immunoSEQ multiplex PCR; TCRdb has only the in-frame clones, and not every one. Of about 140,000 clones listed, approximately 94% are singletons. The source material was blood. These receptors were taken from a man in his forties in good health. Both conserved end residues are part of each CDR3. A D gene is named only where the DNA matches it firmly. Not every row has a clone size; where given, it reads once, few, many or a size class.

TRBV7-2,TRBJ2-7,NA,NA,TGTGCCAGCAGCCCCGGGGGCCCCTACGAGCAGTACTTC,CASSPGGPYEQYF
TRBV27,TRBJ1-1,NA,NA,TGTGCCAGCAGTTCCCAAGGGGGTATCTACACTGAAGCTTTCTTT,CASSSQGGIYTEAFF
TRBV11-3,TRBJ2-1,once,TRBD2,TGTGCCAGCAGCCCCGCGGGGGGGAGGAATGAGCAGTTCTTC,CASSPAGGRNEQFF
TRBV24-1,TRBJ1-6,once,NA,TGTGCCACCAGCGATAGCTCCTATAATTCACCCCTCCACTTT,CATSDSSYNSPLHF
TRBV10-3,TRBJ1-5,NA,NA,TGTGCCATCAGTGGACAAGATAGCAATCAGCCCCAGCATTTT,CAISGQDSNQPQHF
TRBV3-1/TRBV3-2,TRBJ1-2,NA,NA,TGTGCCAGCAGCCAAGGGATTACTACTGGGGGCTACACCTTC,CASSQGITTGGYTF
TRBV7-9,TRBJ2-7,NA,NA,TGTGCCAGCAGCCGTACAGGGACCCACGAGCAGTACTTC,CASSRTGTHEQYF
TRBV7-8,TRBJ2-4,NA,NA,TGTGCCAGCAGCTCCCCCGGCCCGCAAAACATTCAGTACTTC,CASSSPGPQNIQYF
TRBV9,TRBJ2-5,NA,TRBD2,TGTGCCAGCAGCGTAGGGCGGGGGGGCAAGGAGACCCAGTACTTC,CASSVGRGGKETQYF
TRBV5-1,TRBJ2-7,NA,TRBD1,TGCGCCAGCAGCTTGGAGGGACAGGGGACCTACGAGCAGTACTTC,CASSLEGQGTYEQYF
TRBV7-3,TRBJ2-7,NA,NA,TGTGCCAGCAGCTTAGGCGTTCCAGGGGCCTACGAGCAGTACTTC,CASSLGVPGAYEQYF
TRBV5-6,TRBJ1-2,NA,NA,TGTGCCAGCAGCTTGGGGGCCGGACCTAACTATGGCTACACCTTC,CASSLGAGPNYGYTF
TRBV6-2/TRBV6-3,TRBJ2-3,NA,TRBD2,TGTGCCAGCAGTTCCCGACGACTAGCTCTGACAGATACGCAGTATTTT,CASSSRRLALTDTQYF
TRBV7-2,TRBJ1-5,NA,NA,TGTGCCAGCAGCTTTGGGTCCCAGCCCCAGCATTTT,CASSFGSQPQHF
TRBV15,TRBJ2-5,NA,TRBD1,TGTGCCACCAGCAGAGATACCGGGACAGGGGAAGAGACCCAGTACTTC,CATSRDTGTGEETQYF
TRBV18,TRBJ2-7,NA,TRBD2,TGTGCCAGCTCACCTCGACTAGCGGGAGGGAGTGGGCCCTACGAGCAGTACTTC,CASSPRLAGGSGPYEQYF
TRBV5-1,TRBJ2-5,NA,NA,TGCGCCAGCAGCCACGGTGGACAGAAAGAGACCCAGTACTTC,CASSHGGQKETQYF
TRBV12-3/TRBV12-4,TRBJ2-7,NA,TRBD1,TGTGCCAGCAGTTTGGGACAGGGCTACGAGCAGTACTTC,CASSLGQGYEQYF
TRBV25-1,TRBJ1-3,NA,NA,TGTGCCAGCAGTTCCAGAATCTCTGGAAACACCATATATTTT,CASSSRISGNTIYF
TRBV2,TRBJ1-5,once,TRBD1,TGTGCCAGCAGTGTTCTACCGGGACAGGGAGGTCAGCCCCAGCATTTT,CASSVLPGQGGQPQHF
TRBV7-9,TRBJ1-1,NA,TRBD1,TGTGCCAGCAGCCTCGTTATAGGACAGGGTCCTGAAGCTTTCTTT,CASSLVIGQGPEAFF
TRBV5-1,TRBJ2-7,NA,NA,TGCGCCAGCAGCTTGGGTATAGATAAAAGCCACGAGCAGTACTTC,CASSLGIDKSHEQYF
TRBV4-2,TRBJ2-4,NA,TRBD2,TGTGCCAGCAGCCCCAGTGCGGGAGGGGGGGCCAAAAACATTCAGTACTTC,CASSPSAGGGAKNIQYF
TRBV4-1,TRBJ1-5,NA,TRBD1,TGCGCCAGCAGCCACCACACAGGACAGGCGGTATATCAGCCCCAGCATTTT,CASSHHTGQAVYQPQHF
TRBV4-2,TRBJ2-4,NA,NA,TGTGCCAGCAGCCAAGGGTTCGGGGGCGGATTAGCCAAAAACATTCAGTACTTC,CASSQGFGGGLAKNIQYF
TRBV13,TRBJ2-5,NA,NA,TGTGCCAGCAGCTTAGCAGGACCTCAAGAGACCCAGTACTTC,CASSLAGPQETQYF
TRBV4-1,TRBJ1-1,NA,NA,TGCGCCAGCACCCCGATCGGGAGGTCCAACACTGAAGCTTTCTTT,CASTPIGRSNTEAFF
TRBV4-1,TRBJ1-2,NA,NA,TGCGCCAGCAGCCAGGCAGCGACGGCTGATTATGGCTACACCTTC,CASSQAATADYGYTF
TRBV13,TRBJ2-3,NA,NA,TGTGCCAGCAGCGTAGACAGTTCATTCAGCACAGATACGCAGTATTTT,CASSVDSSFSTDTQYF
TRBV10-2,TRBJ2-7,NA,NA,TGCGCCAGCAGTGAGTTCGGGGGGCGCTGGGACGAGCAGTACTTC,CASSEFGGRWDEQYF
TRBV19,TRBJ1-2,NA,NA,TGTGCCTGTAACCCCAGGGTCGCTAACTATGGCTACACCTTC,CACNPRVANYGYTF
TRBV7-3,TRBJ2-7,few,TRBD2,TGTGCCAGCAGCCCCGGGGCTAGCGGAGCCTACGAGCAGTACTTC,CASSPGASGAYEQYF
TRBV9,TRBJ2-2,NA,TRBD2,TGTGCCAGCAGCGATCCTAGCGGGGCGAACACCGGGGAGCTGTTTTTT,CASSDPSGANTGELFF
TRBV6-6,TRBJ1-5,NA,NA,TGTGCCAGCAGTTACGGAAGGACAGATAGCAATCAGCCCCAGCATTTT,CASSYGRTDSNQPQHF
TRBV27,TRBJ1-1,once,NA,TGTGCCAGCAGAAAGAACACTGAAGCTTTCTTT,CASRKNTEAFF
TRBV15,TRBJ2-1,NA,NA,TGTGCCACCAGCTATTCGGGAGAGCAGTTCTTC,CATSYSGEQFF
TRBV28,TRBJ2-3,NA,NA,TGTGCCAGCAGTTTAACCGGCGGGACAGATACGCAGTATTTT,CASSLTGGTDTQYF
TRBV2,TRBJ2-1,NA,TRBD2,TGTGCCAGCAAAGCGGGAGGGTGGGGTGAGCAGTTCTTC,CASKAGGWGEQFF
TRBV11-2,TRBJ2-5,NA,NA,TGTGCCAGATACACAGGGGGGGCGAGATGGCAAGAGACCCAGTACTTC,CARYTGGARWQETQYF
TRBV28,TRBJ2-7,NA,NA,TGTGCCAGCAGTCCCCACATCGGGCAGGGTAACCACGAGCAGTACTTC,CASSPHIGQGNHEQYF
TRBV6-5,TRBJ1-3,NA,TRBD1,TGTGCCAGCAGGACGACAGGGCTCTCTGGAAACACCATATATTTT,CASRTTGLSGNTIYF
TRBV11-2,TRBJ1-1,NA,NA,TGTGCCAGCAGCTTAGGACGGAACCTATTTGGTGAAGCTTTCTTT,CASSLGRNLFGEAFF
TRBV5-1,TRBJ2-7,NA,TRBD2,TGCGCCAGCAGCATTAGCGGGGGAAGCTACGAGCAGTACTTC,CASSISGGSYEQYF
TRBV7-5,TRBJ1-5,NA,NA,TGTGCCAGAAGGAAGAGAAGAAGATATAGCAATCAGCCCCAGCATTTT,CARRKRRRYSNQPQHF
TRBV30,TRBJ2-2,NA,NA,TGTGCCTGGAGGGGATTCAAGGCCGGGGAGCTGTTTTTT,CAWRGFKAGELFF
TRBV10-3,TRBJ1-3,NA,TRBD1,TGTGCCATCAGTGAGTCCACGGACAGGTTCTCTGGAAACACCATATATTTT,CAISESTDRFSGNTIYF
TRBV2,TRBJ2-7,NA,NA,TGTGCCAGCAGTGAATATCCCGTCGGAAACTACGAGCAGTACTTC,CASSEYPVGNYEQYF
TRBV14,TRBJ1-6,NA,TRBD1,TGTGCCAGCAGCCAAGATCCACAGGGGCTTTCACCCCTCCACTTT,CASSQDPQGLSPLHF
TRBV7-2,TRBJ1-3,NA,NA,TGTGCCAGCAGCTTAGTAAATGCTGACTCAAACACCATATATTTT,CASSLVNADSNTIYF
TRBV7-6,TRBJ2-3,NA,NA,TGTGCCAGCAGTCCTAGGGAGGTTGGCGGAACAGATACGCAGTATTTT,CASSPREVGGTDTQYF
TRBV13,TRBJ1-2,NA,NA,TGTGCCAGCAGCTCCTGGGTCAGGGGCTATGGCTACACCTTC,CASSSWVRGYGYTF